The 27 T cell receptor beta chains below were found in one sample sequenced in a study of beta chain features in type 1 diabetes. General study results and limits: TCRB CDR3 length was moderately but significantly reduced in all four CD4+ subsets of Type 1 diabetes patients.

Expressed TCRB transcripts were sequenced because the isolated RNA had all been reverse transcribed beforehand. This table comes from immunoSEQ multiplex PCR, and its TCRdb copy is limited to in-frame clones, with some not included. The table lists around 180,000 clones, 7.5% to 8.5% of them singletons, with 0.5% in the top ten. No antigen has been identified for these receptors. Sequencing was performed on central memory CD4+ T cells from blood. These receptors all come from a man younger than 35 with type 1 diabetes.

The genes are TRBV28 and TRBJ1-2, with no clear D. Germline assignment: CDR1 MDHEN and CDR2 SYDVKM. V was shortened by 5 bases and J by 9 bases, with 10 bases between the two germline ends. The CDR3 runs to 11 residues. CDR3 bases: TGTGCCAGCAGTGCGACTAGGAGCTACACCTTC. Protein product: CASSATRSYTF.

The chain uses TRBV28 and TRBJ2-1, with 8 bases matching TRBD2. Germline V gene data show CDR1 as MDHEN and CDR2 as SYDVKM. The CDR3 loop spans 16 amino acids. J was trimmed by 1 base and V by 3 bases; bases with no gene match: 5. Here the CDR3 reads CASSFASGSSYNEQFF. CDR3 DNA sequence: TGTGCCAGCAGTTTTGCCAGCGGGAGTTCCTACAATGAGCAGTTCTTC.

This clone was seen a few times. The chain joins TRBV2 to TRBJ1-5; 10 bases are shared with TRBD1. Germline assignment: CDR1 SNHLY and CDR2 FYNNEI. The V and J ends lost 5 bases and 5 bases, in that order; junction bases with no gene match: 3. The CDR3 contains 14 residues. CDR3 nucleotide sequence: TGTGCCAGCAGTCCGACAGGGGGCGATCAGCCCCAGCATTTT. Amino acid sequence: CASSPTGGDQPQHF.

The rearrangement uses TRBV10-2 and TRBJ2-7, with TRBD2 matching 8 bases. The length of the CDR3 is 15 residues. Germline assignment: CDR1 WSHSY and CDR2 SAAADI. J gave up 3 bases and V 8 bases, and 12 bases lay outside the gene matches. DNA for the CDR3: TGCGCCAGCTTAAGTACAACTAGCGGCCTCTACGAGCAGTACTTC. Its protein is CASLSTTSGLYEQYF.

This clone turned up a few times. This chain uses TRBV18 with TRBJ2-7; possible D gene TRBD1, 5 bases. The CDR3 has 13 residues. The germline V gene has CDR1 KGHSH and CDR2 LQKENI. V lost 3 bases and J lost 6, with 12 bases in between. In nucleotides, the CDR3 is TGTGCCAGCTCACCTGAAACAGGAGCCGAGCAGTACTTC. Its protein product is CASSPETGAEQYF. Using reference TRBV18 and TRBJ2-7 for the parts outside the CDR3, the full variable domain is NAGVMQNPRHLVRRRGQEARLRCSPMKGHSHVYWYRQLPEEGLKFMVYLQKENIIDESGMPKERFSAEFPKEGPSILRIQQVVRGDSAAYFCASSPETGAEQYFGPGTRLTVT.

This clone was detected a few times. The V and J genes are TRBV27 and TRBJ1-4, with D maybe TRBD1 (6 bases). The germline gives CDR1 MNHEY, CDR2 SMNVEV (reference sequence). The CDR3 loop spans 14 amino acids. V lost 3 bases, J lost 4 bases, and 9 bases lay in between. This CDR3 is CASSLSRGNEKLFF. The CDR3 DNA is TGTGCCAGCAGTTTGAGCAGGGGTAATGAAAAACTGTTTTTT.

In its sample, this clone was seen many times. The chain recombines TRBV28 with TRBJ2-3; 8 bases match TRBD1. The V and J ends lost 7 bases and 6 bases, in that order; junction bases with no gene match: 27. Germline V gene sequence: CDR1 MDHEN, CDR2 SYDVKM. The length of the CDR3 is 20 residues. Here the CDR3 reads CASNFPVRTGSLEGSDTQYF. The DNA of the CDR3 is TGTGCCAGCAATTTCCCAGTTAGGACAGGGAGCCTCGAGGGCTCGGATACGCAGTATTTT.

This clone has a handful of counts. The chain is built from TRBV6-5 and TRBJ2-7; perhaps TRBD2 as D (5 bases). Germline V gives CDR1 MNHEY, CDR2 SVGAGI. CDR3 size: 15 residues. The V end lost 3 bases, the J end lost 5 bases, and 17 bases lay between the germline ends. The CDR3 loop reads CASSYGGSFKNEQYF. DNA for the CDR3: TGTGCCAGCAGTTATGGAGGATCCTTCAAAAACGAGCAGTACTTC.

The J gene is TRBJ2-7, the V gene TRBV30, with 8 bases matching TRBD1. The CDR3 sequence is 14 residues long. Germline loops: CDR1 GTSNPN, CDR2 SVGIG (reference sequence). V was pared by 1 base and J by 3 bases, with 5 bases of the junction left unmatched. CDR3 sequence (DNA): TGTGCCTGGAGTGCCCCAGGGGGCCTCTACGAGCAGTACTTC. It is translated as CAWSAPGGLYEQYF.

The chain has TRBV2 and TRBJ2-3; 11 positions agree with TRBD1. CDR3 length: 14 amino acids. V lost 6 bases and J lost 4; bases outside the gene matches: 3. CDR1 and CDR2 from the germline V gene are SNHLY and FYNNEI. The chain's CDR3 is CASRGQGVSDTQYF. CDR3 in DNA: TGTGCCAGCAGGGGACAGGGGGTTTCAGATACGCAGTATTTT.

CDR3 in amino acids: CATSGGGYTGELFF. CDR3 sequence (DNA): TGTGCCACCTCGGGAGGGGGTTACACCGGGGAGCTGTTTTTT. The genes are TRBV28 and TRBJ2-2; 8 nucleotides agree with TRBD2. This CDR3 is built from 14 residues. J gave up 3 bases and V 10 bases, and 7 bases lay outside the gene matches. Germline V gene lookup returns CDR1 MDHEN and CDR2 SYDVKM.

The chain carries TRBV4-3 and TRBJ2-7, with D possibly TRBD2 on 5 matching bases. Deletions cut 2 bases from V and 3 bases from J, with 8 bases between. Germline V lookup: CDR1 LGHNA, CDR2 YSLEER. The CDR3 spans 13 residues. This CDR3 is CASSQIRGYEQYF. DNA for the CDR3: TGCGCCAGCAGCCAAATACGGGGCTACGAGCAGTACTTC.

V is TRBV5-5 and J is TRBJ2-6, with TRBD1 as a possible D gene (6 bases). The CDR3 is made up of 16 amino acids. The germline V gene encodes CDR1 SGHKS and CDR2 YYEKEE (reference sequence). Trimming shortened V by 4 bases and J by 2 bases, and 13 bases separated the two germline ends. The CDR3 bases are TGTGCCAGCAGCACACAGGGTTTTCCTGGGGCCAACGTCCTGACTTTC. It codes for CASSTQGFPGANVLTF.

This clone was counted once. This chain connects TRBV6-1 to TRBJ1-2; 10 nucleotides agree with TRBD1. Germline V gives CDR1 MNHNS, CDR2 SASEGT. The J segment lost 8 bases and the V segment lost 3 bases, leaving 6 bases of the junction unmatched. This CDR3 spans 14 amino acids. Written as DNA, the CDR3 is TGTGCCAGCAGTGATCCGGGACAGGGGAGCGGCTACACCTTC. Its translation is CASSDPGQGSGYTF.

Only a few counts were recorded for this clone. The V gene is TRBV7-2, the J gene TRBJ2-3, with a possible D match to TRBD2 (5 bases). Germline V CDR1 and CDR2: SGHTA, FQGNSA. This CDR3 region has 13 residues. V was pared by 2 bases and J by 6 bases, with 9 bases between. CDR3 nucleotides: TGTGCCAGCAGCTTAAATCGAGGGGATACGCAGTATTTT. Residues: CASSLNRGDTQYF.

This clone was counted between two and nine times. The gene calls are TRBV5-4 and TRBJ2-1; maybe TRBD2 (6 bases). CDR3 length equals 15 residues. Germline V CDR1 and CDR2: SGHNT, YYREEE (reference sequence). The ends were cut back, 3 bases at V and 4 bases at J, with 14 bases in the middle. The CDR3 bases are TGTGCCAGCAGCTGGGGTCGGGACTCATACAATGAGCAGTTCTTC. Residues: CASSWGRDSYNEQFF. The full variable domain, rest sourced from reference TRBV5-4 and TRBJ2-1, is ETGVTQSPTHLIKTRGQQVTLRCSSQSGHNTVSWYQQALGQGPQFIFQYYREEENGRGNFPPRFSGLQFPNYSSELNVNALELDDSALYLCASSWGRDSYNEQFFGPGTRLTVL.

As regards this clone: Other DNA sequences in this specimen translate into the identical CDR3. The chain is built from TRBV7-2 and TRBJ2-3, with TRBD2 matching over 11 bases. Germline V CDR1 and CDR2: SGHTA, FQGNSA. This CDR3 spans 14 amino acids. The junction had 1 base not matched to a gene; V was cut back by 5 bases and J by 3 bases. Here the CDR3 reads CASSPSGRTDTQYF. The CDR3 bases are TGTGCCAGCAGCCCTAGCGGGAGGACAGATACGCAGTATTTT.

This clone was found a few times. The rearrangement uses TRBV28 and TRBJ2-2; a weak D match, TRBD1 (5 bases). Germline assignment: CDR1 MDHEN and CDR2 SYDVKM. The CDR3 extends over 14 amino acids. V lost 9 bases and J lost 3, with 14 bases in between. The CDR3 DNA sequence: TGTGCCAGTGTGGTAGGGGCCCACACCGGGGAGCTGTTTTTT. It encodes CASVVGAHTGELFF.

This clone has only a few counts. The chain uses TRBV11-2 and TRBJ2-3; D perhaps matches TRBD2 (6 bases). Germline V gene sequence: CDR1 SGHAT, CDR2 FQNNGV. The CDR3 is 16 residues long. V lost 1 base and J 4 bases, leaving 15 bases between the germline ends. The DNA of the CDR3 is TGTGCCAGCAGCTTAGTGGGGGGAGGTGGTTCAGATACGCAGTATTTT. It codes for CASSLVGGGGSDTQYF.

The chain couples TRBV19 to TRBJ2-6; TRBD1 might be the D (5 bases). V was cut by 5 bases and J by 0 bases, with 11 bases left in between. The germline gives CDR1 LNHDA, CDR2 SQIVND (reference sequence). The CDR3 length is 16 residues. DNA of the CDR3: TGTGCCAGTAGTTGGACACTCTCCTCTGGGGCCAACGTCCTGACTTTC. Translation gives CASSWTLSSGANVLTF.

The gene calls are TRBV27 and TRBJ2-7; tentatively, D is TRBD2 (5 bases). Trimming removed 5 bases at V and 4 bases at J, with 9 bases between. Germline V CDR1 and CDR2: MNHEY, SMNVEV (reference sequence). CDR3 length equals 12 residues. As DNA, the CDR3 is TGTGCCAGCAGTCGGACTGGTTACGAGCAGTACTTC. Its translation: CASSRTGYEQYF.

This clone was observed a few times. The gene calls are TRBV6-6 and TRBJ2-7; 8 bases map to TRBD2. CDR1 and CDR2 from the germline V gene are MNHNY and SVGAGI (reference sequence). The CDR3 sequence is 10 residues long. V shed 8 bases, J shed 6 bases, and the junction held 0 bases outside the gene matches. The CDR3 here is CASGTSEQYF. In DNA form, the CDR3 reads TGTGCCAGCGGGACTAGCGAGCAGTACTTC.

The rearrangement uses TRBV6-4 and TRBJ1-1; D is ambiguous. Germline CDR1 reads MRHNA; CDR2 reads SNTAGT. This CDR3 contains 13 residues. Trimming shortened V by 5 bases and J by 2 bases, and 9 bases separated the two germline ends. CDR3 protein: CASSYAANTEAFF. The CDR3 bases are TGTGCCAGCAGTTACGCGGCCAACACTGAAGCTTTCTTT.

CDR3 nucleotide sequence: TGTGCCAGCAGCCGCGGGACTAGCGGAACTCAAGAGACCCAGTACTTC. Its translation is CASSRGTSGTQETQYF. V usage is TRBV11-2 and J usage is TRBJ2-5; 11 bases line up with TRBD2. The CDR3 is 16 residues long. Germline V gene sequence: CDR1 SGHAT, CDR2 FQNNGV. V shed 5 bases and J 2 bases; nucleotides not matched to a gene: 7.

The J gene is TRBJ2-2, the V gene TRBV7-2; D possibly corresponds to TRBD1 (5 bases). The CDR3 sequence is 13 residues long. CDR1 is SGHTA, CDR2 FQGNSA, per germline. Between the trimmed V and J ends, which lost 5 bases and 5 bases, there was a span of 9 bases. Here the CDR3 DNA reads TGTGCCAGCAGCCTACACAGGACCGGGGAGCTGTTTTTT. Translating gives CASSLHRTGELFF.

This clone was detected only a few times. The genes are TRBV19 and TRBJ2-1; possibly TRBD2 for D (5 bases). The germline V gene encodes CDR1 LNHDA and CDR2 SQIVND (reference sequence). CDR3 length: 14 amino acids. Between the trimmed V and J ends, which lost 6 bases and 5 bases, there was a span of 14 bases. This chain's CDR3 is CASSEYRGDNEQFF. CDR3 sequence (DNA): TGTGCCAGTAGCGAATACCGGGGAGACAATGAGCAGTTCTTC.

The chain employs TRBV2 and TRBJ2-7, with 14 bases that match TRBD2. The CDR3 has 15 residues. Germline CDR1 and CDR2: SNHLY and FYNNEI. J gave up 10 bases and V 3 bases, and 8 bases lay outside the gene matches. The CDR3 protein is CASSETSGRDSQQYF. CDR3 coding DNA: TGTGCCAGCAGTGAGACTAGCGGGAGGGATTCCCAACAGTACTTC.